This section outlines one T cell receptor (beta chain) sequence together with its context. The sample originates from a study of blood T cell repertoires in COVID-19. Study-wide background: T cells, B-cell-depleted T cells, or PBMCs supplied cDNA or gDNA.

The V gene lost 2 bases and the J gene lost 5 bases, with 15 bases spanning the gap. The CDR3 consists of 15 residues. Germline loops: CDR1 SNHLY, CDR2 FYNNEI. Clinical histories supplied by participants themselves formed the basis of cohort assignment. How the authors handled the data: Estimation of nucleated cell counts was performed using reference gene primer amplification. Data came from immunoSEQ multiplex PCR; TCRdb stores just in-frame clones and leaves some out. The V and J calls and clone size come from that table; D and trimming were worked out from the DNA. The sample lists 450,000 to 600,000 clones; 87% were seen once.

The rearrangement uses TRBV2 and TRBJ2-5; no clear D gene. Sequenced material: PBMCs or T cells enriched from blood (not recorded which). The receptor was derived from a woman between 18 and 29 years old who had recovered from COVID-19. Here the CDR3 DNA reads TGTGCCAGCAGTGAAATGACGCTAGTCCAGGAGACCCAGTACTTC. Protein product: CASSEMTLVQETQYF.